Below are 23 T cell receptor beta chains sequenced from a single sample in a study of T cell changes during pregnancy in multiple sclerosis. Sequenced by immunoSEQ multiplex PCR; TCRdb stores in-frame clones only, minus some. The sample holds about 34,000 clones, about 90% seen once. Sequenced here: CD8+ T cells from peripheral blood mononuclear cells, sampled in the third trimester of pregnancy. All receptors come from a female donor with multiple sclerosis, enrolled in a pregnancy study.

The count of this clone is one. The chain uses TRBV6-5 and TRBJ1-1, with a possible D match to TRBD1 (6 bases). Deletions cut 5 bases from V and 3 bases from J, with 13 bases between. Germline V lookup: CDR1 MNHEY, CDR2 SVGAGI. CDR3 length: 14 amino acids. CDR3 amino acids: CASSDTGTDTEAFF. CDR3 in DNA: TGTGCCAGCAGTGACACAGGGACCGACACTGAAGCTTTCTTT.

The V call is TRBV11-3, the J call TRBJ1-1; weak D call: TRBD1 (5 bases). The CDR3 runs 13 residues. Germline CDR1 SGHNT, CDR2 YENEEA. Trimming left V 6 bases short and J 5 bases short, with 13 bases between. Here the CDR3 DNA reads TGTGCCAGCAGACCCGATGGGGGGACTGAAGCTTTCTTT. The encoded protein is CASRPDGGTEAFF. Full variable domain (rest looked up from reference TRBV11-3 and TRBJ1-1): EAGVVQSPRYKIIEKKQPVAFWCNPISGHNTLYWYLQNLGQGPELLIRYENEEAVDDSQLPKDRFSAERLKGVDSTLKIQPAELGDSAVYLCASRPDGGTEAFFGQGTRLTVV.

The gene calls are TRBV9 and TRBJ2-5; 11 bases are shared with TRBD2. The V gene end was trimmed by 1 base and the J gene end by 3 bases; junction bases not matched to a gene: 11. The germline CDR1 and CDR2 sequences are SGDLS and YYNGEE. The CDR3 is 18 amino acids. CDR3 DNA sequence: TGTGCCAGCAGCGTACCGGAAACGGGGACTAGCGGAGAAGAGACCCAGTACTTC. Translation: CASSVPETGTSGEETQYF.

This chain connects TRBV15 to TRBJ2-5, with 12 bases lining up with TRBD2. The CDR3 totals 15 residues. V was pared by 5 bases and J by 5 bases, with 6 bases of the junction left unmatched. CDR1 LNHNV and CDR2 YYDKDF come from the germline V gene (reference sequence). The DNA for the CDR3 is TGTGCCACCAGCCCTAGCGGGGGGGCCCAGGAGACCCAGTACTTC. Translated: CATSPSGGAQETQYF.

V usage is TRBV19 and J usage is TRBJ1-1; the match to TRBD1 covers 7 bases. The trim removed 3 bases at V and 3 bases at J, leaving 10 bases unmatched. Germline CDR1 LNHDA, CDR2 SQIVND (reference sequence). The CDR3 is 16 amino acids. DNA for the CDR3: TGTGCCAGTAGTATCGGACAGGCTAAGGGTTACACTGAAGCTTTCTTT. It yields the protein CASSIGQAKGYTEAFF.

In nucleotides, the CDR3 is TGTGCCACCTTAGGTCCAGGGGACTATGGCTACACCTTC. Its translation is CATLGPGDYGYTF. The chain employs TRBV11-1 and TRBJ1-2; perhaps TRBD1 as D (6 bases). V gave up 10 bases and J gave up 3 bases, with 15 bases separating them. Germline V gives CDR1 SGHAT, CDR2 FQDESV (reference sequence). The CDR3 is 13 residues long.

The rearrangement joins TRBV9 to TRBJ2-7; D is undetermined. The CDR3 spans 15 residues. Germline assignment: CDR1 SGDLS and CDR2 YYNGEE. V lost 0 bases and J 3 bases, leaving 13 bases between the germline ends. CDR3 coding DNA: TGTGCCAGCAGCGTAGGAGGTGACGGTCTCTACGAGCAGTACTTC. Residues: CASSVGGDGLYEQYF.

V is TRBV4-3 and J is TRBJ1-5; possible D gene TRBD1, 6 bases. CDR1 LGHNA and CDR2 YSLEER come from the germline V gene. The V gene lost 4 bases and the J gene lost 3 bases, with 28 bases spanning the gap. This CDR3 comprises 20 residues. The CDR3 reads CASSPQQGEDLRAFNQPQHF. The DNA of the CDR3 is TGCGCCAGCAGCCCGCAACAGGGAGAGGATCTGCGTGCCTTCAATCAGCCCCAGCATTTT.

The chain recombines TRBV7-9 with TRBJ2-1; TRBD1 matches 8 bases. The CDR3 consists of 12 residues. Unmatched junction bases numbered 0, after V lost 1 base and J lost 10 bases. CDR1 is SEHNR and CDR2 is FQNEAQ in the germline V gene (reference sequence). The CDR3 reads CASSLGDREQFF. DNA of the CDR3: TGTGCCAGCAGCTTAGGGGACAGGGAGCAGTTCTTC.

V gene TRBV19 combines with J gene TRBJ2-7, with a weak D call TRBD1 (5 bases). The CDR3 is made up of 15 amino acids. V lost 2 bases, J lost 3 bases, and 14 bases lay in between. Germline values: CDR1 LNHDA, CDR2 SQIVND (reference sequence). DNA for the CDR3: TGTGCCAGTAGTATACAGGGTGACAAAATCTACGAGCAGTACTTC. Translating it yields CASSIQGDKIYEQYF.

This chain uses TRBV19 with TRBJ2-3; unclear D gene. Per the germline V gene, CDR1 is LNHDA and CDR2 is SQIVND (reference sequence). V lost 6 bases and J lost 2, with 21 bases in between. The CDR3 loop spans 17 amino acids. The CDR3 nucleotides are TGTGCCAGTAGCCTAGAAGAAACCCTCGCAGACACAGATACGCAGTATTTT. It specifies CASSLEETLADTDTQYF. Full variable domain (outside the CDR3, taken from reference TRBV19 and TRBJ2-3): DGGITQSPKYLFRKEGQNVTLSCEQNLNHDAMYWYRQDPGQGLRLIYYSQIVNDFQKGDIAEGYSVSREKKESFPLTVTSAQKNPTAFYLCASSLEETLADTDTQYFGPGTRLTVL.

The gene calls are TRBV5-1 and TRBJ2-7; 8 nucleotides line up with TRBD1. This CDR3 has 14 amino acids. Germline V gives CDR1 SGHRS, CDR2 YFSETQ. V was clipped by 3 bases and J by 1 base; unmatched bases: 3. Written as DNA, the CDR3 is TGCGCCAGCAGCTCCAGGACAGGGTCCTACGAGCAGTACTTC. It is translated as CASSSRTGSYEQYF.

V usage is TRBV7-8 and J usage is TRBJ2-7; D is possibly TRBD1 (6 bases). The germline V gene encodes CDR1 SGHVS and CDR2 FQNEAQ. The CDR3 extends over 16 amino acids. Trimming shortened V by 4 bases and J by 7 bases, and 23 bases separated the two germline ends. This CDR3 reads CASSSYGQSRGGEQYF. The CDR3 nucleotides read TGTGCCAGCAGCTCCTATGGACAGAGCCGGGGCGGAGAGCAGTACTTC.

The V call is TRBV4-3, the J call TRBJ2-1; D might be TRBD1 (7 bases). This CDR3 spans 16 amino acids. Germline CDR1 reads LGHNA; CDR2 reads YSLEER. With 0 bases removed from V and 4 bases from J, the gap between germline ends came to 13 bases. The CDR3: CASSQDAQGGYNEQFF. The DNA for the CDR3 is TGCGCCAGCAGCCAAGATGCGCAGGGGGGTTACAATGAGCAGTTCTTC.

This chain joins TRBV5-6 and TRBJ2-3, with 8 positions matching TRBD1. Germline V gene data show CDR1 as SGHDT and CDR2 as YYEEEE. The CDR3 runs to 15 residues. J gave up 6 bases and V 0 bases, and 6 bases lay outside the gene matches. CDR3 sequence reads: CASSLGDRPLDTQYF. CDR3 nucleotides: TGTGCCAGCAGCTTGGGGGACAGGCCTCTTGATACGCAGTATTTT.

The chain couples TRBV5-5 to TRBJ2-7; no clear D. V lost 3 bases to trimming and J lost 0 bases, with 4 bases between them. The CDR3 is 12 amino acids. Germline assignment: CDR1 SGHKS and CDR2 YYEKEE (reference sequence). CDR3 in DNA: TGTGCCAGCAGCTCGGGCTCCTACGAGCAGTACTTC. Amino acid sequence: CASSSGSYEQYF. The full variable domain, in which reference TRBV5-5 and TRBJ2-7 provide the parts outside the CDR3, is DAGVTQSPTHLIKTRGQQVTLRCSPISGHKSVSWYQQVLGQGPQFIFQYYEKEERGRGNFPDRFSARQFPNYSSELNVNALLLGDSALYLCASSSGSYEQYFGPGTRLTVT.

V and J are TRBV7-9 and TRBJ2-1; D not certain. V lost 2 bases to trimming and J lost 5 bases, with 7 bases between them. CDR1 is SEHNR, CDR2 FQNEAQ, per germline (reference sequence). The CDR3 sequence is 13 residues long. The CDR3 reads CASSLLRHNEQFF. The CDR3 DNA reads TGTGCCAGCAGCTTATTGCGGCACAATGAGCAGTTCTTC.

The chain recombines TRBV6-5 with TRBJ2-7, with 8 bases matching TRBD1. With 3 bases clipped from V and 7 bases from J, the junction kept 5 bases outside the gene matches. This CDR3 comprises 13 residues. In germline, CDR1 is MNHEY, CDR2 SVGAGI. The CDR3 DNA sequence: TGTGCCAGCAGTTATGGACAGGGCGGGGAGCAGTACTTC. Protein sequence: CASSYGQGGEQYF.

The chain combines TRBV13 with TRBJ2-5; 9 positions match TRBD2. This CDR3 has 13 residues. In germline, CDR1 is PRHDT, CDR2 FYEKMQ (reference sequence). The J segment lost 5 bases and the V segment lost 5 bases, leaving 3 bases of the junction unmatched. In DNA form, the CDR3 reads TGTGCCAGCAGCCGCGGGGGGGCCGAGACCCAGTACTTC. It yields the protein CASSRGGAETQYF.

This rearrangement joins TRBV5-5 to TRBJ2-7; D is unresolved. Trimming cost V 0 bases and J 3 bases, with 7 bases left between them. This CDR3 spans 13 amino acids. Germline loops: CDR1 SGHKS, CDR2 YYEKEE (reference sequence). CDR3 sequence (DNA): TGTGCCAGCAGCTTGGTCGGTTACTACGAGCAGTACTTC. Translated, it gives CASSLVGYYEQYF. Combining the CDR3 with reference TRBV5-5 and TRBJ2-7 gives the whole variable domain DAGVTQSPTHLIKTRGQQVTLRCSPISGHKSVSWYQQVLGQGPQFIFQYYEKEERGRGNFPDRFSARQFPNYSSELNVNALLLGDSALYLCASSLVGYYEQYFGPGTRLTVT.

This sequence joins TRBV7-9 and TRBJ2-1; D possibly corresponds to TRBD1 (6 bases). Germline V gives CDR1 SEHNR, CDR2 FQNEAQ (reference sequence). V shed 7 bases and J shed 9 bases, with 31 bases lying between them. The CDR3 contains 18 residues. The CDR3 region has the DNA TGTGCCAGCACCCCTCCCCCATGGCGTTTACAGGGTGGGGTTGAGCAGTTCTTC. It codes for CASTPPPWRLQGGVEQFF. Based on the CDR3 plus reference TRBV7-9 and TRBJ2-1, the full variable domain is DTGVSQNPRHKITKRGQNVTFRCDPISEHNRLYWYRQTLGQGPEFLTYFQNEAQLEKSRLLSDRFSAERPKGSFSTLEIQRTEQGDSAMYLCASTPPPWRLQGGVEQFFGPGTRLTVL.

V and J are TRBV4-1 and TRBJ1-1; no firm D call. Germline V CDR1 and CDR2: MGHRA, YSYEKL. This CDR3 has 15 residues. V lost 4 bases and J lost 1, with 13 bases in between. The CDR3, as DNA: TGCGCCAGCAGCCGGGTTGAGGTCGGGAACACTGAAGCTTTCTTT. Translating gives CASSRVEVGNTEAFF.

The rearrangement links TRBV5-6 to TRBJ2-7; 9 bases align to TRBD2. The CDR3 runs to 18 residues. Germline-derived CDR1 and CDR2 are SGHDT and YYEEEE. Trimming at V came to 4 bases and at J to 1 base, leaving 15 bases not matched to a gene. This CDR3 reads CASSGLWPTAGGSYEQYF. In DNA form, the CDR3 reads TGTGCCAGCAGCGGCCTCTGGCCCACAGCGGGGGGATCCTACGAGCAGTACTTC. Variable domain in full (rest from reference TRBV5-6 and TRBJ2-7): DAGVTQSPTHLIKTRGQQVTLRCSPKSGHDTVSWYQQALGQGPQFIFQYYEEEERQRGNFPDRFSGHQFPNYSSELNVNALLLGDSALYLCASSGLWPTAGGSYEQYFGPGTRLTVT.